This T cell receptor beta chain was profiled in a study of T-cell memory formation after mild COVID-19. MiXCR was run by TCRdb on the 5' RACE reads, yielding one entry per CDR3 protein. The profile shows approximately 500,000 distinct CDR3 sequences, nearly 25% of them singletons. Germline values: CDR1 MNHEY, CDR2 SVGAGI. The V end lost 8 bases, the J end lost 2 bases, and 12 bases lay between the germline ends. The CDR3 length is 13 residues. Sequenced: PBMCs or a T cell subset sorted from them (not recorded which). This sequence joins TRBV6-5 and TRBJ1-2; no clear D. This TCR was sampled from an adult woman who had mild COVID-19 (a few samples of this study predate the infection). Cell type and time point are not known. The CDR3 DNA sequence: TGTGCCAGCGCGCCTCAGGAGAACTATGGCTACACCTTC. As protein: CASAPQENYGYTF.